This T cell receptor beta chain emerged from a study of regulatory T cells in long-lasting Graves disease. CDR1 and CDR2 (germline): GTSNPN, SVGIG (reference sequence). V was trimmed by 1 base and J by 8 bases, leaving 12 bases between them. The CDR3 has 12 amino acids. This clonotype came up many times. Its antigen is not identified. Study outcomes and limitations: Favored usage of TRBV28, TRBJ1-2 and TRBJ2-5 was recorded in persistent disease.

The time point is: newly diagnosed GD, antithyroid drugs for less than 3 months. PBMC RNA was the source of the TCR library. The diagnosis of Graves' disease used American Thyroid Association guidelines. TCR beta libraries were built with iRepertoire HTBI primers and Arm-PCR of CDR3 regions. From the multiplex PCR reads, TCRdb called clonotypes with MiXCR, one entry per CDR3 protein. The sample records under 300,000 distinct CDR3 sequences, about 19% being singletons. The chain recombines TRBV30 with TRBJ2-7; D is perhaps TRBD1 or TRBD2 (5 bases each). This receptor was identified in a female donor with Graves disease. The source material was peripheral blood mononuclear cells (PBMCs), sampled at new diagnosis, from a patient treated with antithyroid drugs. The CDR3 DNA is TGTGCCTGGAGTGGGGGACGTTTCCAGCAGTACTTC. It specifies CAWSGGRFQQYF. Looking up the rest from reference TRBV30 and TRBJ2-7 gives the full variable domain: SQTIHQWPATLVQPVGSPLSLECTVEGTSNPNLYWYRQAAGRGLQLLFYSVGIGQISSEVPQNLSASRPQDRQFILSSKKLLLSDSGFYLCAWSGGRFQQYFGPGTRLTVT.